This TCR beta chain was found in a study of beta chain features in type 1 diabetes. Isolated RNA was reverse transcribed in full, so expressed TCRB transcripts were sequenced. Method: immunoSEQ multiplex PCR; TCRdb's copy keeps in-frame clones and lacks some. The sample carries hundreds of thousands of clones, more than 9.5% recorded once. The CDR3 loop spans 15 amino acids. Germline V CDR1 and CDR2: SGDLS, YYNGEE. Trimming left V 4 bases short and J 4 bases short, with 15 bases between. The chain links TRBV9 to TRBJ1-5; D gene ambiguous. The sample taken for sequencing was naive CD4+ T cells from blood. The receptor's source is a woman aged 25 to 39 in good health. The DNA of the CDR3 is TGTGCCAGCAGCTTACGAGGTCTAGGAAATCAGCCCCAGCATTTT. Translation: CASSLRGLGNQPQHF.